This TCR beta chain emerged from a study of blood T cell repertoires in COVID-19. Produced via immunoSEQ multiplex PCR; TCRdb's table is partial and in-frame only. The sample carries about 190,000 clones, around 90% recorded once. CDR1 LGHDT and CDR2 YNNKEL come from the germline V gene (reference sequence). The CDR3 has 16 residues. Trimming pared 5 bases from V and 5 bases from J, leaving 18 bases between. The receptor was derived from a man aged 45 to 65 with acute or convalescent COVID-19. The chain has TRBV3-1 (or the pseudogene TRBV3-2) and TRBJ2-2, with a weak D call TRBD1 (6 bases). What was sequenced was peripheral blood. In DNA form, the CDR3 reads TGTGCCAGCAGCTCCAGGGGAGTACTCGTGACCGGGGAGCTGTTTTTT. Translating it yields CASSSRGVLVTGELFF.